This T cell receptor beta chain was recovered during a study of post-analysis software for immune sequencing data. Germline lookup yields CDR1 LNHDA and CDR2 SQIVND (reference sequence). The V gene end was trimmed by 5 bases and the J gene end by 1 base; junction bases not matched to a gene: 7. The CDR3 contains 15 residues. A word on this clonotype: Its target is not known.

Included in the TCR beta cDNA libraries were unique molecular identifiers. TCRdb used MiXCR to reprocess the PCR reads, holding one entry per CDR3 protein. The data show around 400,000 distinct CDR3 sequences, 30% to 45% seen once. Study-wide points: The study found TRBV5-6, TRBV5-1 and TRBV20-1 among 5 or 6 TRBV segments more frequent in patients than controls. Pronounced co-clustering by F measure was evident among identically batched samples.

The gene calls are TRBV19 and TRBJ2-5; 7 bases are shared with TRBD1. What was sequenced was blood. The clonotype originates from a girl under 18 with multiple sclerosis. The CDR3 here is CASSARDSRQETQYF. CDR3 sequence (DNA): TGTGCCAGTAGTGCCCGGGACAGTCGCCAAGAGACCCAGTACTTC.